This T cell receptor (beta chain) was documented in a study of a mutant IDH1 vaccine in newly diagnosed glioma. A word on this clone: Antigen: not known.

Using immunoSEQ multiplex PCR, the repertoire was profiled, and TCRdb retains in-frame clones only, with some absent. The profile covers some 36,000 clones, with roughly 81% appearing a single time and roughly an eighth taken by the ten largest. Germline CDR1 is SGHVS and CDR2 is FQNEAQ. The CDR3 has 16 amino acids. Trimming took 5 bases from V and 5 from J; bases not matched to a gene: 14. Time point specified: week 5, during vaccination. Every vaccination contained 300 ug of the mutant IDH1 20-mer peptide and was paired with topical imiquimod. Every donor had a new WHO grade 3 or 4 astrocytoma that was IDH1-mutant, with loss of nuclear ATRX.

This chain links TRBV7-8 with TRBJ1-2; 7 positions agree with TRBD1. This TCR was sampled from a man between 45 and 60 years old with glioma. The sample in question was PBMCs, obtained from a glioma patient whose treatment included an IDH1 peptide vaccine. CDR3 residues: CASSTQTGWTSYGYTF. The CDR3 coding sequence is TGTGCCAGCAGCACCCAGACAGGGTGGACGTCGTATGGCTACACCTTC.